The 27 T cell receptor beta chains below all came from one sample that was sequenced in a study of cytotoxic CD8 clonotypes in ibrutinib-treated CLL. Clones were read by immunoSEQ multiplex PCR, and TCRdb kept only the in-frame ones, dropping some. The sample lists about 130,000 clones; 76% were seen once. This sample comprised PBMCs, obtained after 24 months of ibrutinib treatment. These TCRs come from a human donor with chronic lymphocytic leukemia.

The genes are TRBV6-5 and TRBJ2-5; tentatively, D is TRBD2 (6 bases). Trimming removed 1 base from V and 10 bases from J, with 7 bases in between. CDR1 is MNHEY and CDR2 is SVGAGI in the germline V gene. The CDR3 runs to 11 residues. The CDR3 loop reads CASSYFSGQYF. The CDR3 DNA reads as TGTGCCAGCAGTTACTTTAGCGGCCAGTACTTC.

The count of this clone is one. The chain has TRBV6-4 and TRBJ2-1, with TRBD2 matching over 9 bases. CDR3 length: 13 amino acids. Trimming took 5 bases from V and 9 from J; bases not matched to a gene: 5. The V gene's germline CDR1 is MRHNA and CDR2 SNTAGT. CDR3 nucleotides: TGTGCCAGCAGTCCCTCGCGGGGGGGTGAGCAGTTCTTC. The encoded protein is CASSPSRGGEQFF.

The J gene is TRBJ2-7, the V gene TRBV28; possible D gene TRBD1, 6 bases. V was clipped by 6 bases and J by 2 bases, with 17 bases between them. Per germline, CDR1 MDHEN and CDR2 SYDVKM. CDR3 length: 15 amino acids. CDR3 sequence (DNA): TGTGCCAGCAGCCAAGGGACACCCGGGGCCTACGAGCAGTACTTC. The encoded protein is CASSQGTPGAYEQYF.

The chain recombines TRBV29-1 with TRBJ2-5, with TRBD1 matching over 9 bases. The tail of the sequence fits TRBJ2-7 better, so the J call may be wrong. This CDR3 is 12 amino acids long. Germline loops: CDR1 SQVTM, CDR2 ANQGSEA. In nucleotides, the CDR3 is TGCAGCGCCGGACAGGGGTGGTACGAGCAGTACTTC. Its protein product is CSAGQGWYEQYF.

Of note for this clone: The junction departs from the called germline gene at one end, perhaps through a read error. The chain couples TRBV10-1 to TRBJ2-2; D uncertain. Germline V CDR1 and CDR2: WNHNN, SYGVQD (reference sequence). This CDR3 has 14 amino acids. The CDR3 region has the DNA TGCGCCAGCACCCCCGGTCCGGGTTCCGGAGAGCTGTTTTTT. Amino acid sequence: CASTPGPGSGELFF.

The J gene is TRBJ2-3, the V gene TRBV9; 9 nucleotides match TRBD1. CDR1 is SGDLS and CDR2 is YYNGEE in the germline V gene. The CDR3 sequence is 15 residues long. Losses at the gene ends were 3 bases for V and 1 base for J; bases not matched to a gene: 3. Here the CDR3 DNA reads TGTGCCAGCAGCGCCCGGACAGGGGGCACAGATACGCAGTATTTT. This sequence encodes CASSARTGGTDTQYF.

The genes are TRBV4-3 and TRBJ1-2, with TRBD1 as a possible D gene (6 bases). This CDR3 spans 15 amino acids. Germline assignment: CDR1 LGHNA and CDR2 YSLEER. Trimming cost V 0 bases and J 4 bases, with 12 bases left between them. The CDR3 DNA follows: TGCGCCAGCAGCCAAGATCATGGCAGGGGCTATGGCTACACCTTC. This codes for CASSQDHGRGYGYTF.

A single count supports this clone. This chain links TRBV29-1 with TRBJ2-7; D possibly corresponds to TRBD1 (8 bases). This CDR3 contains 14 residues. V lost 4 bases and J 5 bases, leaving 18 bases between the germline ends. Germline lookup yields CDR1 SQVTM and CDR2 ANQGSEA. CDR3 sequence: CSVAHLQGGNEQYF. CDR3 bases: TGCAGCGTTGCCCACCTACAGGGGGGGAACGAGCAGTACTTC.

The rearrangement uses TRBV18 and TRBJ2-3, with D unresolved. CDR1 is KGHSH, CDR2 LQKENI, per germline. The CDR3 is 14 residues long. The ends were cut back, 3 bases at V and 1 base at J, with 8 bases in the middle. Written as DNA, the CDR3 is TGTGCCAGCTCACCCGCTGCCGGCACAGATACGCAGTATTTT. Its translation is CASSPAAGTDTQYF.

This clone appeared a single time. The chain couples TRBV7-2 to TRBJ1-6; maybe TRBD1 (6 bases). The CDR3 spans 15 residues. Per germline, CDR1 SGHTA and CDR2 FQGNSA. The V end lost 2 bases, the J end lost 10 bases, and 15 bases lay between the germline ends. The CDR3 sequence is CASSLIRAGESPLHF. CDR3 coding DNA: TGTGCCAGCAGCTTAATTAGGGCAGGGGAATCACCCCTCCACTTT.

The J gene is TRBJ2-3, the V gene TRBV15, with 8 bases identical to TRBD1. The V gene's germline CDR1 is LNHNV and CDR2 YYDKDF (reference sequence). This CDR3 is 16 amino acids long. The ends lost 1 base at V and 4 bases at J; junction bases unmatched: 7. DNA for the CDR3: TGTGCCACCAGCAGAGCAGCAGGGGGCGGGGCAGATACGCAGTATTTT. Its protein is CATSRAAGGGADTQYF.

The V call is TRBV5-6, the J call TRBJ2-1, with D possibly being TRBD2 (5 bases). This CDR3 is built from 16 residues. Germline-derived CDR1 and CDR2 are SGHDT and YYEEEE. V was shortened by 6 bases and J by 0 bases, with 16 bases between the two germline ends. For the CDR3, the DNA is TGTGCCAGCACCGGGGAGCTCCGAAGCTCCTACAATGAGCAGTTCTTC. This sequence encodes CASTGELRSSYNEQFF.

CDR3 DNA sequence: TGTGCCTGGAAGACAGGGGTAGCGGACATTCAGTACTTC. Translated: CAWKTGVADIQYF. The J gene is TRBJ2-4, the V gene TRBV30, with 8 positions matching TRBD1. Germline V gene lookup returns CDR1 GTSNPN and CDR2 SVGIG (reference sequence). The ends lost 4 bases at V and 8 bases at J; junction bases unmatched: 7. This CDR3 comprises 13 residues.

The chain couples TRBV5-6 to TRBJ1-1, with D hard to call. V was trimmed by 0 bases and J by 5 bases, leaving 11 bases between them. The germline gives CDR1 SGHDT, CDR2 YYEEEE. The CDR3 has 14 residues. Here the CDR3 reads CASSLEGPGTEAFF. The CDR3 nucleotides read TGTGCCAGCAGCTTGGAGGGCCCGGGAACTGAAGCTTTCTTT. The whole variable domain, filled in from reference TRBV5-6 and TRBJ1-1, reads DAGVTQSPTHLIKTRGQQVTLRCSPKSGHDTVSWYQQALGQGPQFIFQYYEEEERQRGNFPDRFSGHQFPNYSSELNVNALLLGDSALYLCASSLEGPGTEAFFGQGTRLTVV.

The chain uses TRBV5-1 and TRBJ1-2; 7 bases are shared with TRBD1. The CDR3 runs 15 residues. Looked up from germline, CDR1 is SGHRS and CDR2 is YFSETQ. V lost 0 bases to trimming and J lost 7 bases; unmatched junction nucleotides: 9. CDR3 sequence (DNA): TGCGCCAGCAGCTTGGCCCGACAGGGTCGGCGTGGCTACACCTTC. Translated: CASSLARQGRRGYTF.

This clone showed up just a few times. The chain recombines TRBV5-1 with TRBJ2-7, with TRBD1 identical over 7 bases. With 4 bases clipped from V and 6 bases from J, the junction kept 10 bases outside the gene matches. The CDR3 runs to 14 residues. Germline lookup yields CDR1 SGHRS and CDR2 YFSETQ. The CDR3 sequence: CASSAEGTVGEQYF. The DNA of the CDR3 is TGCGCCAGCAGCGCAGAAGGGACAGTGGGCGAGCAGTACTTC.

This chain uses TRBV10-3 with TRBJ2-1; a possible D gene is TRBD1 (6 bases). Germline V CDR1 and CDR2: ENHRY, SYGVKD. The CDR3 runs to 14 residues. V was pared by 10 bases and J by 4 bases, with 17 bases between. The CDR3 DNA is TGTGCCACCCAGGGGCTAGCCGAGTACAATGAGCAGTTCTTC. This encodes CATQGLAEYNEQFF.

This clone was seen only once. This chain joins TRBV9 and TRBJ2-3, with a possible D match to TRBD2 (6 bases). V gave up 0 bases and J gave up 5 bases, with 10 bases separating them. Germline V gene data show CDR1 as SGDLS and CDR2 as YYNGEE. This CDR3 contains 14 residues. The CDR3 nucleotides read TGTGCCAGCAGCGTAGCGGTCGGGGGAGATACGCAGTATTTT. Its protein product is CASSVAVGGDTQYF. Combining the CDR3 with reference TRBV9 and TRBJ2-3 gives the whole variable domain DSGVTQTPKHLITATGQRVTLRCSPRSGDLSVYWYQQSLDQGLQFLIQYYNGEERAKGNILERFSAQQFPDLHSELNLSSLELGDSALYFCASSVAVGGDTQYFGPGTRLTVL.

The V call is TRBV6-5, the J call TRBJ2-5, with TRBD1 identical over 9 bases. The germline gives CDR1 MNHEY, CDR2 SVGAGI. The CDR3 consists of 16 residues. The junction had 9 bases not matched to a gene; V was cut back by 2 bases and J by 5 bases. CDR3 DNA: TGTGCCAGCAGTTACGGGACAGGGTTTGGGGGGGAGACCCAGTACTTC. Translated, it gives CASSYGTGFGGETQYF.

This sequence joins TRBV19 and TRBJ2-3; the D gene is possibly TRBD2 (5 bases). Germline V CDR1 and CDR2: LNHDA, SQIVND (reference sequence). The V and J ends lost 4 bases and 0 bases respectively, with 5 bases between them. The length of the CDR3 is 13 residues. CDR3 region: CASSSGSTDTQYF. CDR3 sequence (DNA): TGTGCCAGTAGTAGCGGGAGCACAGATACGCAGTATTTT.

With respect to this clone: Other nucleotide sequences from this sample produce the same CDR3. The chain has TRBV6-5 and TRBJ2-1; D unresolved. From germline, CDR1 is MNHEY and CDR2 SVGAGI. The CDR3 is 11 residues long. The V gene lost 2 bases and the J gene lost 10 bases, with 6 bases spanning the gap. CDR3 loop: CASSYGREQFF. Written as DNA, the CDR3 is TGTGCCAGCAGTTACGGACGGGAGCAGTTCTTC.

This sequence joins TRBV29-1 and TRBJ1-2; 9 bases map to TRBD1. Unmatched junction bases numbered 9, after V lost 8 bases and J lost 8 bases. The germline CDR1 and CDR2 sequences are SQVTM and ANQGSEA. This CDR3 comprises 12 residues. The CDR3: CSTQGAYGGYTF. For the CDR3, the DNA is TGCAGCACACAGGGGGCCTATGGCGGCTACACCTTC.

The chain couples TRBV19 to TRBJ2-3; perhaps TRBD2 as D (7 bases). Trimming cost V 6 bases and J 2 bases, with 15 bases left between them. Germline CDR1 LNHDA, CDR2 SQIVND (reference sequence). This CDR3 has 15 amino acids. CDR3 sequence (DNA): TGTGCCAGTAGCCCCCTTGCGGGGGCCACAGATACGCAGTATTTT. Its translation: CASSPLAGATDTQYF.

The genes are TRBV5-1 and TRBJ2-2; possibly TRBD2 for D (6 bases). V was cut by 5 bases and J by 1 base, with 6 bases left in between. CDR3 length: 13 amino acids. CDR1 SGHRS and CDR2 YFSETQ come from the germline V gene. The CDR3 DNA follows: TGCGCCAGCAGGGAGGGGAACACCGGGGAGCTGTTTTTT. The encoded protein is CASREGNTGELFF. Combining the CDR3 with reference TRBV5-1 and TRBJ2-2 gives the whole variable domain KAGVTQTPRYLIKTRGQQVTLSCSPISGHRSVSWYQQTPGQGLQFLFEYFSETQRNKGNFPGRFSGRQFSNSRSEMNVSTLELGDSALYLCASREGNTGELFFGEGSRLTVL.

The gene calls are TRBV2 and TRBJ2-5; no clear D gene. V dropped 0 bases and J dropped 1 base, with 0 bases sitting between them. The CDR3 is 12 residues long. Looked up from germline, CDR1 is SNHLY and CDR2 is FYNNEI. The CDR3 region has the DNA TGTGCCAGCAGTGAAGCCCAAGAGACCCAGTACTTC. Residues: CASSEAQETQYF. Together with reference TRBV2 and TRBJ2-5, the CDR3 gives the full variable domain: EPEVTQTPSHQVTQMGQEVILRCVPISNHLYFYWYRQILGQKVEFLVSFYNNEISEKSEIFDDQFSVERPDGSNFTLKIRSTKLEDSAMYFCASSEAQETQYFGPGTRLLVL.

The chain links TRBV10-3 to TRBJ2-5; TRBD1 matches at 7 bases. Germline lookup yields CDR1 ENHRY and CDR2 SYGVKD. The CDR3 runs 14 residues. Trimming at V came to 3 bases and at J to 4 bases, leaving 5 bases not matched to a gene. CDR3 region: CAISDRQGPETQYF. In DNA form, the CDR3 reads TGTGCCATCAGTGACCGACAGGGACCAGAGACCCAGTACTTC.

V and J are TRBV6-5 and TRBJ1-3; tentatively, D is TRBD1 (5 bases). The CDR3 contains 15 residues. Trimming took 6 bases from V and 0 from J, leaving 12 bases between them. CDR1 and CDR2 from the germline V gene are MNHEY and SVGAGI. The CDR3 DNA is TGTGCCAGCAGACCCCGGGGGAACTCTGGAAACACCATATATTTT. It specifies CASRPRGNSGNTIYF.